Listed below are T cell receptor beta chains from one sample, sequenced in a study of Graves' ophthalmopathy and Graves' hyperthyroidism. MiXCR, applied by TCRdb to the multiplex PCR reads, yields one record per CDR3 protein. This sample has about 390,000 distinct CDR3 sequences, with approximately 18% found just once. Sequences were obtained from peripheral blood. The receptors stem from an adult woman with stable Graves' hyperthyroidism. CDR3s include the opening cysteine and the closing phenylalanine or tryptophan.

CDR3aa	v_gene
CASSLLYLAGDAGELFF	TRBV7-8
CASSLVEDVRFYGYTF	TRBV13
CASSLRDSRSRGYEQYF	TRBV6-2/TRBV6-3
CASSDVKSNQPQHF	TRBV6-2/TRBV6-3
CASSSRGGLVLYEQYF	TRBV11-2
CASSYGTGNYEQYF	TRBV6-5
CASTPGQILRNQPQHF	TRBV2
CASRDDRAGDEKLFF	TRBV12-3/TRBV12-4
CASSYSVLGGQPQHF	TRBV6-2/TRBV6-3
CATSDFRIAGSQETQYF	TRBV24-1
CASCIMGGSYEQYF	TRBV19
CASSLSRTSAYEQYF	TRBV27
CASSEHADTEAFF	TRBV6-1
CSAGAELISYEQYF	TRBV20-1
CASSEQGHYEQYF	TRBV14
CASSQIRGSRSIWETQYF	TRBV11-2
CASSLRLEAGELSF	TRBV6-2/TRBV6-3
CASRTGLGQPQHF	TRBV6-2/TRBV6-3
CASRAGGDGYTF	TRBV6-4
CASSFSLGTSGRASYEQYF	TRBV12-3/TRBV12-4
CSVSTPDRINTEAFF	TRBV29-1
CASSEATGYWVEQYF	TRBV6-1
CASSLAGTGAHEQYF	TRBV12-3/TRBV12-4
CASLGFTEAFF	TRBV6-2/TRBV6-3
CSAHRGTDQPQHF	TRBV20-1
CASRLYRRQSQETQYF	TRBV6-1
CASSLKAGDGFF	TRBV7-9
CASAWTGSTYEQYF	TRBV12-5
CASSPAGTYEQYF	TRBV19
CASSLRGTAGVWTGELFF	TRBV27
CASSLARRRREAFF	TRBV11-2
CASRSGGLQETQYF	TRBV6-2/TRBV6-3
CAWSARQFTGELFF	TRBV30
CASSKRSYAGLDTEAFF	TRBV13
CSARGSIAKNIQYF	TRBV20-1
CASSRQGRKETQYF	TRBV12-3/TRBV12-4
CASSSFEGSKWETQYF	TRBV7-9
CASKAERTGGETQYF	TRBV2
CSAIAGGGSTDTQYF	TRBV20-1
CASSQTSGGSQYF	TRBV4-2
CASRTTGAGSPLHF	TRBV6-1
CASSLAVGQIYEQYF	TRBV13
CASSEAPEGYQPQHF	TRBV6-1
CASSSRDRGPNTGELFF	TRBV5-1
CASSWRAGANVLTF	TRBV6-2/TRBV6-3
CSASTPDIQYF	TRBV20-1
CASSWVGGTGSTEAFF	TRBV12-3/TRBV12-4
CSARGTPADLTTSQETQYF	TRBV20-1
CASSEGQACGYTF	TRBV2
CASSPGQGVYTIYF	TRBV6-1
CASSLSHSSNQPQHF	TRBV28
CSARDRDRGLYEQFF	TRBV20-1
CATSRESVRAKNIQYF	TRBV15
CASSWDRGYEQYF	TRBV19
CASSYPQGTSYEQYF	TRBV6-2/TRBV6-3
CSTDVTGLGYGYTF	TRBV29-1